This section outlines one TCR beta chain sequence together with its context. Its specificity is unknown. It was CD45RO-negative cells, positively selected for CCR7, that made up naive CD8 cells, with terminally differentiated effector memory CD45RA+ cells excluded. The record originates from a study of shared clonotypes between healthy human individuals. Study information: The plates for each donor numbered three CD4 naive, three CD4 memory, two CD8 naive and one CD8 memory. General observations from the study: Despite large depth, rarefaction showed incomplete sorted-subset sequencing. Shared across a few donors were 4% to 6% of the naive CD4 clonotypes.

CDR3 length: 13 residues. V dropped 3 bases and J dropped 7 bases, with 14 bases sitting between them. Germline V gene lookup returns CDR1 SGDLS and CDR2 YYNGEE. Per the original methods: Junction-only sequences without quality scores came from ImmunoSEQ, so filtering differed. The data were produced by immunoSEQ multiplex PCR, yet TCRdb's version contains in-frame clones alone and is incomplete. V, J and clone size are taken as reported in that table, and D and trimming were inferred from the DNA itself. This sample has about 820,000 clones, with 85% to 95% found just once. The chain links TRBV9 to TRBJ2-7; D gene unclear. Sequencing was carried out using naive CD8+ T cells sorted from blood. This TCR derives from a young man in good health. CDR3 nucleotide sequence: TGTGCCAGCAGCGGAGGACCGCCTGGAGAGCAGTACTTC. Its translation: CASSGGPPGEQYF.